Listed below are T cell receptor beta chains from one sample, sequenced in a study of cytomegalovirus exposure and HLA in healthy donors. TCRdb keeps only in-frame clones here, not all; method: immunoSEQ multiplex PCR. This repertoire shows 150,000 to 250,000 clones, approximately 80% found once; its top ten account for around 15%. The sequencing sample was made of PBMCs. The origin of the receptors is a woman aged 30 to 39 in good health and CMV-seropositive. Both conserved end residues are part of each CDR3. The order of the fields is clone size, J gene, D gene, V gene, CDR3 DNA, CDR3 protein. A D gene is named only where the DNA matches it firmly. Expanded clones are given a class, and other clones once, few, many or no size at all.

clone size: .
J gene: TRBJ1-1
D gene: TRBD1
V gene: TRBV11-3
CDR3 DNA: TGTGCCAGCAGCTTACGACAGGGGGAAAAGGTGCGGTTT
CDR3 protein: CASSLRQGEKVRF

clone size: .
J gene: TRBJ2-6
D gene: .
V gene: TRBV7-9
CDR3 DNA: TGTGCCAGCCGGGGCTCTGGGGCCAACGTCCTGACTTTC
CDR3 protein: CASRGSGANVLTF

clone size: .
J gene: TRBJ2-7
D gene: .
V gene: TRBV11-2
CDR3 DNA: TGTGCCAGCAGCTTAGATCCGGGGGACTACGAGCAGTACTTC
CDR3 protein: CASSLDPGDYEQYF

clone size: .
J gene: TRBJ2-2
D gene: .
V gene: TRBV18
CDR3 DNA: TGTGCCAGCTCACCACCGGGCCCAGGCACCGGGGAGCTGTTTTTT
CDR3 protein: CASSPPGPGTGELFF

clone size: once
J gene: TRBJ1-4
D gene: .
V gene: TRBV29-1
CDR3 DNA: TGCAGCGCCCGGGGGGCTAATGAAAAACTGTTTTTT
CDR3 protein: CSARGANEKLFF

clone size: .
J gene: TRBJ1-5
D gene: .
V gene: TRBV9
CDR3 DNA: TGTGCCAGCAGCACCATGGGAGGTCAGCCCCAGCATTTT
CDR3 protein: CASSTMGGQPQHF

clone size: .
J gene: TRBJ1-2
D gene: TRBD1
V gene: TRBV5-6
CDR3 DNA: TGTGCCAGCAGCTTGGGGGGACAGGAGTATGGCTACACCTTC
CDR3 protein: CASSLGGQEYGYTF

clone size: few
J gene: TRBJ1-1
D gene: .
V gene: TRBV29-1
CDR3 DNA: TGCAGCGTTTACATGAACACTGAAGCTTTCTTT
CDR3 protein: CSVYMNTEAFF

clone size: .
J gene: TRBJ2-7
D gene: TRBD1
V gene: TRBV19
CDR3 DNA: TGTGCCAGTACCCGTACTGACGGGACAGGGAGGTACGAGCAGTACTTC
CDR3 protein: CASTRTDGTGRYEQYF

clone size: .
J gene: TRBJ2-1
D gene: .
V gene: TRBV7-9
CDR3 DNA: TGTGCCAGCATTTTCGGACTGGCCAATGAGCAGTTCTTC
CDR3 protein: CASIFGLANEQFF

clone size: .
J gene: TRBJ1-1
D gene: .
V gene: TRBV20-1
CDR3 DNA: TGCAGTGCTAGCTTCCAAGAGGGAGCTTTCTTT
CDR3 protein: CSASFQEGAFF

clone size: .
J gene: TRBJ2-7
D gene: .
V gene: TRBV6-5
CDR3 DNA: TGTGCCAGCAGTTACATCCCCGGGTTATCCTACGAGCAGTACTTC
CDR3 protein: CASSYIPGLSYEQYF

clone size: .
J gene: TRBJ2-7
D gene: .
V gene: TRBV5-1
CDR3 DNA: TGCGCCAGCAGATTCTCGGACAGCTCCTACGAGCAGTACTTC
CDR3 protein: CASRFSDSSYEQYF

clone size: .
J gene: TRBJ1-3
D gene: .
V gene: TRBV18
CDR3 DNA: TGTGCCAGCTCACCATCCGGGAGCGACACCATATATTTT
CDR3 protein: CASSPSGSDTIYF

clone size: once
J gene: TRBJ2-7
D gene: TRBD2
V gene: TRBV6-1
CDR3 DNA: TGTGCCAGCAGTGAGTCTACTAGCGGGATGTACGAGCAGTACTTC
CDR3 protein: CASSESTSGMYEQYF

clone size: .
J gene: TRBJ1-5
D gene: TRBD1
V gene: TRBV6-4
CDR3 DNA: TGTGCCAGCAGTGACTCGACAGCACAGGGGAGGCATTTT
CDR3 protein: CASSDSTAQGRHF

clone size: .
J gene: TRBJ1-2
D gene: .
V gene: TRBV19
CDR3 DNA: TGTGCCAGTAGTATAGGGAGACCAAGGAGCTATGGCTACACCTTC
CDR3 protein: CASSIGRPRSYGYTF

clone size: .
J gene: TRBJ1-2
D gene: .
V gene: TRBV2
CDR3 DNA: TGTGCCAGCAGTGAACTCGGGGTAGCTAACTATGGCTACACCTTC
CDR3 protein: CASSELGVANYGYTF

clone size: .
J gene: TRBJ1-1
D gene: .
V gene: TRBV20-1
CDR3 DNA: TGCAGTGCTAGTAAAGCTTTCTTT
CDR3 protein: CSASKAFF

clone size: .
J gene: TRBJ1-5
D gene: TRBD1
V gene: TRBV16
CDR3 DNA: TGTGCCAGCAGCCAATTTCAGGGGGATTTAGTTCAGCCCCAGCATTTT
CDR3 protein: CASSQFQGDLVQPQHF

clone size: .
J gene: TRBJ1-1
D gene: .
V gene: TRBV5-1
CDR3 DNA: TGCGCCAGCAGCCCCAGGGGCGCATTCACTGAAGCTTTCTTT
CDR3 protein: CASSPRGAFTEAFF

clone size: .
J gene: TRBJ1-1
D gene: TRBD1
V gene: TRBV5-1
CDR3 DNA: TGCGCCAGCAGCTCTCGACAGGGCACTGAAGCTTTCTTT
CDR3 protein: CASSSRQGTEAFF

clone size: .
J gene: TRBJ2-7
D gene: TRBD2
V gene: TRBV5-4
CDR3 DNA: TGTGCCAGCAGCTTGGAAGGGCCGGGGGGTTACGAGCAGTACTTC
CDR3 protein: CASSLEGPGGYEQYF

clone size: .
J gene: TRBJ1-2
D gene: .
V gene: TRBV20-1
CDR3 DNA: TGCAGTGCTGCGCATAACTATGGCTACACCTTC
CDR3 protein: CSAAHNYGYTF

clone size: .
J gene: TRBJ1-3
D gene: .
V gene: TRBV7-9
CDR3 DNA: TGTGCCAGCAGCCTGTTATCGGGTTATGGCTCTGGAAACACCATATATTTT
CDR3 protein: CASSLLSGYGSGNTIYF

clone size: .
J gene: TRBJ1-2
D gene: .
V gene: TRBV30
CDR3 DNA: TGTGCCTGGAATGGAGACCCCAACTATGGCTACACCTTC
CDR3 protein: CAWNGDPNYGYTF

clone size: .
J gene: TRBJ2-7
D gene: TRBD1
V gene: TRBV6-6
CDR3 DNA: TGTGCCAGCAGTTACCGACAGGGGGCCTACGAGCAGTACTTC
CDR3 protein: CASSYRQGAYEQYF

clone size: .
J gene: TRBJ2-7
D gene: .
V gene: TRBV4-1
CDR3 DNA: TGCGCCAGCAGTACCTTAGCGGAAGCCTACGAGCAGTACTTC
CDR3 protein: CASSTLAEAYEQYF

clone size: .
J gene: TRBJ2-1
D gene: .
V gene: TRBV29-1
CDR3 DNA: TGCAGCGTTGGCTGGAGCTCCTACAATGAGCAGTTCTTC
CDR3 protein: CSVGWSSYNEQFF

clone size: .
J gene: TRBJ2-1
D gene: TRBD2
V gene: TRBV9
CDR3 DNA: TGTGCCAGCACGAAAGCGGGAACTAACGATGAGCAGTTCTTC
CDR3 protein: CASTKAGTNDEQFF